The clone carrying this T cell receptor beta chain was observed a few times. The target antigen is unknown. This specimen comes from a study of CD8+CD57+ T cells in acquired aplastic anemia. Study-wide results and caveats: Patients and healthy controls showed no significant CD8+ Simpson's diversity difference. Found in both controls and patients were 25 to 35 CD8+ CDR3 sequences.

Patients sequenced had flow cytometry evidence of CD8+CD57+ cell expansion. Patients had not yet gotten any therapy when their blood was taken for sampling. The germline V gene encodes CDR1 SGDLS and CDR2 YYNGEE. The CDR3 totals 17 residues. V trimming: 2 bases; J trimming: 2 bases; junction bases outside the gene matches: 7. TCR beta VDJ combinations and CDR3 sequences were profiled from genomic DNA. TCRdb re-analysed the reads in MiXCR, keeping a single row per CDR3 protein. Among hundreds of thousands of distinct CDR3 sequences listed, 25% to 40% were seen once. The V call is TRBV9, the J call TRBJ2-1, with 10 bases identical to TRBD2. The sequence was obtained from a human donor with aplastic anemia. Specimen: sorted CD4+, CD8+, or CD8+CD57+ T cells (not recorded which) from PBMCs. CDR3 region: CASSVSGGHVTYNEQFF. CDR3 bases: TGTGCCAGCAGCGTTAGCGGGGGGCACGTCACCTACAATGAGCAGTTCTTC.